A single sample gave rise to the 6 T cell receptor beta chains below, sequenced in a study of blood T cell repertoires in COVID-19 (dated by TCRdb to 2019 to 2021). The library relied on the immunoSEQ multiplex PCR assay. This is the immuneACCESS table as TCRdb keeps it, with only in-frame sequences that have V and J called. A part of the clones is gone; compared with another copy, unresolved V genes explain less than half, and the rest is unexplained. The sample table shows tens of thousands of clones, and 75% to 90% are seen once. About 12% of the sample is taken by the ten largest. Sample: peripheral blood. Every receptor here comes from a man aged 70-80 years with acute or convalescent COVID-19.

This chain joins TRBV5-4 and TRBJ1-1; no firm D call. Trimming took 4 bases from V and 0 from J, leaving 10 bases between them. Germline V lookup: CDR1 SGHNT, CDR2 YYREEE (reference sequence). The CDR3 length is 14 residues. In DNA form, the CDR3 reads TGTGCCAGCAGCATCGACACCATGAACACTGAAGCTTTCTTT. It encodes CASSIDTMNTEAFF. Drawing the rest from reference TRBV5-4 and TRBJ1-1, the complete variable domain is ETGVTQSPTHLIKTRGQQVTLRCSSQSGHNTVSWYQQALGQGPQFIFQYYREEENGRGNFPPRFSGLQFPNYSSELNVNALELDDSALYLCASSIDTMNTEAFFGQGTRLTVV.

This chain links TRBV28 with TRBJ2-3; TRBD2 agrees at 13 bases. The V segment lost 11 bases and the J segment 5 bases; nucleotides outside the gene matches: 10. The germline gives CDR1 MDHEN, CDR2 SYDVKM. The CDR3 is made up of 15 amino acids. The CDR3 DNA sequence: TGTGCCGCTACGACCGGGACTAGCGGGATAGATACGCAGTATTTT. As protein: CAATTGTSGIDTQYF.

This clone has only a few counts. V is TRBV18 and J is TRBJ1-5; 9 bases are shared with TRBD1. Germline CDR1 KGHSH, CDR2 LQKENI. CDR3 size: 16 residues. Losses at the gene ends were 5 bases for V and 7 bases for J; bases not matched to a gene: 12. CDR3 residues: CASSSSWGQGQQPQHF. CDR3 sequence (DNA): TGTGCCAGCTCATCAAGTTGGGGACAGGGCCAACAGCCCCAGCATTTT.

The chain joins TRBV27 to TRBJ2-1; TRBD2 agrees at 7 bases. Germline V gene sequence: CDR1 MNHEY, CDR2 SMNVEV (reference sequence). The CDR3 spans 16 residues. The J segment lost 2 bases and the V segment lost 2 bases, leaving 6 bases of the junction unmatched. CDR3: CASSLMAGEAYNEQFF. In DNA form, the CDR3 reads TGTGCCAGCAGTTTAATGGCGGGAGAGGCCTACAATGAGCAGTTCTTC.

This clone showed up just once. CDR3 sequence reads: CSVPGYGYTF. In nucleotides, the CDR3 is TGCAGCGTGCCGGGATACGGCTACACCTTC. The V call is TRBV29-1, the J call TRBJ1-2, with unresolved D. CDR3 length: 10 residues. Trimming cost V 6 bases and J 8 bases, with 10 bases left between them. CDR1 and CDR2 from the germline V gene are SQVTM and ANQGSEA.

Comments on this clone: The junction shows a germline mismatch at one end, possibly a read error. The chain joins TRBV7-2 to TRBJ2-6, with D hard to call. The germline CDR1 and CDR2 sequences are SGHTA and FQGNSA. The CDR3 length is 14 residues. The CDR3 DNA follows: TGTGCCAGCAGCCAGTCCTCTGAGGCCAACGTCCTGACTTTC. It translates to CASSQSSEANVLTF.